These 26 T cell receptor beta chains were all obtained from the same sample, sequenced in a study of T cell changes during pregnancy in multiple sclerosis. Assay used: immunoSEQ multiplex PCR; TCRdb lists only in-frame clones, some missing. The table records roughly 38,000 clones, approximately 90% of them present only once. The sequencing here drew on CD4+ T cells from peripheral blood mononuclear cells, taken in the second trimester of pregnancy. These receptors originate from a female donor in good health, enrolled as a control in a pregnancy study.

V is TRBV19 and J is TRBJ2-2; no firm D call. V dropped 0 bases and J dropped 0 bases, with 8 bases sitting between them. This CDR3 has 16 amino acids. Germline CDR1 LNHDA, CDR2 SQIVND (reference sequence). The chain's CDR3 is CASSIEQRANTGELFF. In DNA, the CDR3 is TGTGCCAGTAGTATAGAACAGAGAGCGAACACCGGGGAGCTGTTTTTT. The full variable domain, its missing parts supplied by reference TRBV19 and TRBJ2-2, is DGGITQSPKYLFRKEGQNVTLSCEQNLNHDAMYWYRQDPGQGLRLIYYSQIVNDFQKGDIAEGYSVSREKKESFPLTVTSAQKNPTAFYLCASSIEQRANTGELFFGEGSRLTVL.

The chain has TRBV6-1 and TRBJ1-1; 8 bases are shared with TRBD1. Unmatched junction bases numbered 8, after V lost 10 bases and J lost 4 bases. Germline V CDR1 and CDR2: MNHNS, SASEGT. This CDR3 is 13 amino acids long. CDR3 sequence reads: CAISGQGVTEAFF. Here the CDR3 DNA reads TGTGCCATTTCCGGACAGGGTGTCACTGAAGCTTTCTTT.

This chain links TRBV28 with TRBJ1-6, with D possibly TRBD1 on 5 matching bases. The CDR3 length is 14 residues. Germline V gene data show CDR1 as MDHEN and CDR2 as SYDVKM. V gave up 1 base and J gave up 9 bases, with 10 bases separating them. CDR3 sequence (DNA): TGTGCCAGCAGTTTATCAGGGTTGCGTTCACCCCTCCACTTT. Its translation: CASSLSGLRSPLHF.

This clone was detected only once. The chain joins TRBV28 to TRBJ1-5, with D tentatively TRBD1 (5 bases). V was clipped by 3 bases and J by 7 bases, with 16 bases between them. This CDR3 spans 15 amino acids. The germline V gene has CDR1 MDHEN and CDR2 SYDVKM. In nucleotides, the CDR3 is TGTGCCAGCAGTTTGTCAGGGAGGGTCGACCAGCCCCAGCATTTT. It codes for CASSLSGRVDQPQHF.

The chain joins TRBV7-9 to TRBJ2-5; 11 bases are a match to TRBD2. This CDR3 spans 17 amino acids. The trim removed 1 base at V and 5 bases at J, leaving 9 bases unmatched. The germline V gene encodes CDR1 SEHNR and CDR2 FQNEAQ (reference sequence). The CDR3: CASSLGGLAVSEETQYF. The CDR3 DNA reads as TGTGCCAGCAGCTTAGGGGGACTAGCGGTTAGTGAGGAGACCCAGTACTTC.

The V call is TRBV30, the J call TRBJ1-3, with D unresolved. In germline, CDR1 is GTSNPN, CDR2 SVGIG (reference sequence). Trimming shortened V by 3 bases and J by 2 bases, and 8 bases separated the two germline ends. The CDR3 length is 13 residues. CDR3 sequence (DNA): TGTGCCTGGAGGGAGGCGCCTGGAAACACCATATATTTT. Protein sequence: CAWREAPGNTIYF.

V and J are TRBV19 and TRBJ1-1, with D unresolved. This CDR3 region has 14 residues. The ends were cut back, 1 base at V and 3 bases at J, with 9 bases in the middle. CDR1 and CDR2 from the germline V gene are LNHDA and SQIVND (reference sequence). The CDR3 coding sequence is TGTGCCAGTAGTATAGGTCTAACCTACACTGAAGCTTTCTTT. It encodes CASSIGLTYTEAFF.

The CDR3 DNA is TGTGCCAGCAGCACCGGGAGGAACCATGAAAAACTGTTTTTT. Its translation: CASSTGRNHEKLFF. The rearrangement links TRBV9 to TRBJ1-4; no clear D. Germline CDR1 and CDR2: SGDLS and YYNGEE. V was shortened by 4 bases and J by 6 bases, with 13 bases between the two germline ends. This CDR3 region has 14 residues.

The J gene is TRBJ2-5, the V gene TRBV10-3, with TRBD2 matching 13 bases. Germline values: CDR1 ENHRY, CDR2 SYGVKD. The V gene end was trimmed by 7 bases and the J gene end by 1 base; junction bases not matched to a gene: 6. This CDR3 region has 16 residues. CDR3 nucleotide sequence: TGTGCCATCACCCTTGGGACTAGCGGGGTCCAAGAGACCCAGTACTTC. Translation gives CAITLGTSGVQETQYF.

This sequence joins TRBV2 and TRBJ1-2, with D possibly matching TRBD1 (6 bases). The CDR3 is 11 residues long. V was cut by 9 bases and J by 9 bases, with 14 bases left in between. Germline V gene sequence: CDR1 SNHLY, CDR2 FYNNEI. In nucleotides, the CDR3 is TGTGCCAGTAGACAGGATTGGAGCTACACCTTC. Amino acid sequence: CASRQDWSYTF.

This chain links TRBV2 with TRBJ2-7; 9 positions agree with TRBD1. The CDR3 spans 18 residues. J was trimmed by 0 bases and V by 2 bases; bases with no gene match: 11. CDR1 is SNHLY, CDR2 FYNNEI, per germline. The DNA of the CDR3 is TGTGCCAGCAGTGAATTTACAGGGGGCGGACGGAGCTCCTACGAGCAGTACTTC. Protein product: CASSEFTGGGRSSYEQYF.

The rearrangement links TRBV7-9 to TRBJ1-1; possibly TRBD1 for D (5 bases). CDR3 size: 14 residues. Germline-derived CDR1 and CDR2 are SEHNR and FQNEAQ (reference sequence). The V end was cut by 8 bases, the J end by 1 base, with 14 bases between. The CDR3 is CASLPPDRNTEAFF. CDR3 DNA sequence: TGTGCCAGCTTACCTCCCGACAGGAACACTGAAGCTTTCTTT.

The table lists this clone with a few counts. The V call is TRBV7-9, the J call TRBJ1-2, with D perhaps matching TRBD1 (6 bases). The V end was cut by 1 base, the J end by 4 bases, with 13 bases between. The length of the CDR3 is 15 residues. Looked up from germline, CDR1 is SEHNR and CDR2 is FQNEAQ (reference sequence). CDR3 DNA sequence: TGTGCCAGCAGCTTAGACCGAACAGGGTCCTATGGCTACACCTTC. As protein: CASSLDRTGSYGYTF.

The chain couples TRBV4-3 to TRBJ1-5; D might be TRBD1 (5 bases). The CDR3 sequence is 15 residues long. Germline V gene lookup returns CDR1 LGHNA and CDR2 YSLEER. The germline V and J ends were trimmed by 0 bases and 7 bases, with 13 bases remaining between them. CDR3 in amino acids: CASSQDRQGWQPQHF. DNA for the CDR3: TGCGCCAGCAGCCAAGACCGGCAGGGATGGCAGCCCCAGCATTTT.

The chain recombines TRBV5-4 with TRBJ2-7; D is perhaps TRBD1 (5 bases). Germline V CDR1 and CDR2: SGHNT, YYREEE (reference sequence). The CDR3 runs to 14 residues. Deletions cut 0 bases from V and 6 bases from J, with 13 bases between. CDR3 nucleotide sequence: TGTGCCAGCAGCTTGGGTGGGGCCCTCTCCGAGCAGTACTTC. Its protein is CASSLGGALSEQYF.

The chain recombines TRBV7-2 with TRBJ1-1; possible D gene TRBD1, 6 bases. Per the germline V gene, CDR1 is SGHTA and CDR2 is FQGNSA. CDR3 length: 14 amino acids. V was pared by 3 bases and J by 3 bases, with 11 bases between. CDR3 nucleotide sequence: TGTGCCAGCAGCTTCGGTAGGGGGTACACTGAAGCTTTCTTT. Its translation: CASSFGRGYTEAFF.

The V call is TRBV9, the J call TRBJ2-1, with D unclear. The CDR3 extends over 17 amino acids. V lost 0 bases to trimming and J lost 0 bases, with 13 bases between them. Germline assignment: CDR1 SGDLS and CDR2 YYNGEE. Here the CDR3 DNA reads TGTGCCAGCAGCGTAGGAATTAGCCAAGGCTCCTACAATGAGCAGTTCTTC. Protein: CASSVGISQGSYNEQFF.

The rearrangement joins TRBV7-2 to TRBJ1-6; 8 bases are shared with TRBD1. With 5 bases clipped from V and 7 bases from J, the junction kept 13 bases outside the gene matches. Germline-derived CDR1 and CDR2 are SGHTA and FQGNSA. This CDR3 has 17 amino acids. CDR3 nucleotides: TGTGCCAGCAGCCGGACCCTAGGGCCAGGGGGCAATTCACCCCTCCACTTT. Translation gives CASSRTLGPGGNSPLHF.

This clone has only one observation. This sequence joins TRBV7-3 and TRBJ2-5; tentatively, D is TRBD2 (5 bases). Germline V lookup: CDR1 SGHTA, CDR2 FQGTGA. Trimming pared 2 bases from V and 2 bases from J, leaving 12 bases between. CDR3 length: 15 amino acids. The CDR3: CASSLLAGPQETQYF. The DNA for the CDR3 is TGTGCCAGCAGCTTACTGGCGGGCCCACAAGAGACCCAGTACTTC.

CDR3 sequence reads: CASREYLTGELFF. The CDR3 region has the DNA TGTGCCAGCAGGGAATATCTCACCGGGGAGCTGTTTTTT. The chain employs TRBV6-1 and TRBJ2-2; D unresolved. Per germline, CDR1 MNHNS and CDR2 SASEGT. Trimming left V 6 bases short and J 4 bases short, with 9 bases between. This CDR3 is built from 13 residues.

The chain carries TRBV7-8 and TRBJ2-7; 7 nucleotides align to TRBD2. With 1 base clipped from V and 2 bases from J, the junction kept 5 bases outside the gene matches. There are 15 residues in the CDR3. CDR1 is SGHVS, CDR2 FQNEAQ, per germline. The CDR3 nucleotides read TGTGCCAGCAGCTTAGTGTCTAGCGGAGCCTACGAGCAGTACTTC. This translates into CASSLVSSGAYEQYF.

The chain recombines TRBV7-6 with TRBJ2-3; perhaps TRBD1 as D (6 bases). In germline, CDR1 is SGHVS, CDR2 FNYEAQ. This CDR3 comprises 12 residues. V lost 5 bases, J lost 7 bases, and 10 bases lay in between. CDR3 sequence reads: CASSPQGNTQYF. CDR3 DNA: TGTGCCAGCAGCCCGCAGGGGAATACGCAGTATTTT.

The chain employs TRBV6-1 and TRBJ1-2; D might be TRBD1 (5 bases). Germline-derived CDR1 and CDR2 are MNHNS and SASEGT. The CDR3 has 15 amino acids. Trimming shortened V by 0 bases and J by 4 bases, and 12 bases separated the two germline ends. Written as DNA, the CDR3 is TGTGCCAGCAGTGAAGCGGGGGGGGGAGCCTATGGCTACACCTTC. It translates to CASSEAGGGAYGYTF.

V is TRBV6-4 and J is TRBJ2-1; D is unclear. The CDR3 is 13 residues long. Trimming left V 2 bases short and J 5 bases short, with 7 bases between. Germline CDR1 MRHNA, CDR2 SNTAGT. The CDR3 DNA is TGTGCCAGCAGTGACACTTCTGACAATGAGCAGTTCTTC. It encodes CASSDTSDNEQFF.

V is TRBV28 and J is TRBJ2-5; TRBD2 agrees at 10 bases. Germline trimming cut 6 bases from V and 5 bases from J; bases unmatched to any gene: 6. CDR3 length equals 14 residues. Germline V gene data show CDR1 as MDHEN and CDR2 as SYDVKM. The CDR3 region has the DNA TGTGCCAGCAGAGGAGCGGGGGGGCGGGAGACCCAGTACTTC. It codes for CASRGAGGRETQYF.

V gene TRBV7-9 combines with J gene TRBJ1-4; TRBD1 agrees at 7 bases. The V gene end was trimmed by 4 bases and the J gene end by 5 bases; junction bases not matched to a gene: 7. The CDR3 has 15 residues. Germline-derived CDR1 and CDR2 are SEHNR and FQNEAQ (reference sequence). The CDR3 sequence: CASSSGQAENEKLFF. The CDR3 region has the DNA TGTGCCAGCAGCTCTGGACAGGCAGAAAATGAAAAACTGTTTTTT.